This T cell receptor beta chain was captured in a study of blood T cells in healthy people across ages. The CDR3 extends over 13 amino acids. Trimming cost V 5 bases and J 4 bases; bases outside gene matches: 4. Combining a sample-barcoded 5' primer with a J-beta primer mix, a second PCR ran for roughly 7 to 11 cycles. TCRdb passed the 5' RACE reads through MiXCR, listing each CDR3 protein once. The sample records hundreds of thousands of distinct CDR3 sequences, approximately 30% being singletons. This clonotype occurred many times. The material sequenced was blood. This receptor was obtained from a woman of 80 years or more in good health. The chain employs TRBV12-3 or TRBV12-4 and TRBJ1-1, with 7 bases fitting TRBD1. The DNA for the CDR3 is TGTGCCAGCAGTCAAGACAGGGTCACTGAAGCTTTCTTT. It codes for CASSQDRVTEAFF.